The T cell receptor beta chain described here comes from a study of cytomegalovirus exposure and HLA in healthy donors. V lost 4 bases, J lost 8 bases, and 22 bases lay in between. The CDR3 is made up of 16 amino acids. Germline loops: CDR1 SGHRS, CDR2 YFSETQ. Vbeta (60) and Jbeta (13) primers were used in the PCR. Using immunoSEQ multiplex PCR, the repertoire was profiled, and TCRdb retains in-frame clones only, with some absent. The repertoire holds 150,000 to 200,000 clones, with around 83% as singletons. The clonotype comes from a middle-aged woman in good health and CMV-seronegative. The gene calls are TRBV5-1 and TRBJ1-3; no reliable D call. What was sequenced was PBMCs. In DNA form, the CDR3 reads TGCGCCAGCAGCCCGGGGAGGGCGACCTTGGGCGACACCATATATTTT. Amino acid sequence: CASSPGRATLGDTIYF.